This T cell receptor (beta chain) was identified in a study of OX40 agonist ivuxolimab in advanced cancers. Overall study context: Patients received the agonistic anti-OX40 (CD134) antibody ivuxolimab. It was permissible to have had prior anti-PD-1, anti-PD-L1 or anti-CTLA-4 therapy, and around 40% had some.

Details on this clone: Its target is unknown.

Germline CDR1 reads SGHAT; CDR2 reads FQDESV (reference sequence). The V end was cut by 2 bases, the J end by 10 bases, with 15 bases between. There are 15 residues in the CDR3. Assay: immunoSEQ multiplex PCR; the TCRdb copy retains only in-frame clones and omits some. The profile covers tens of thousands of clones, with roughly four fifths appearing a single time and just under 2.5% taken by the ten largest. General study points: Within 6 weeks, CD4+ and CD8+ blood T cells expanded clonally at 0.1 to 3.0 mg/kg. At 0.1-3.0 mg/kg, partial responders had clonal expansion among the lowest observed.

Sequences were derived from CD4+ or CD8+ T cells sorted from blood, sampled in a trial of the OX40 agonist ivuxolimab. The clonotype originates from an adult with an advanced solid tumor such as melanoma, head and neck, liver or kidney cancer. The chain is built from TRBV11-1 and TRBJ1-6; D not resolved. The CDR3 coding sequence is TGTGCCAGCAGCTTATATGTCCCGGACGGATCACCCCTCCACTTT. It encodes CASSLYVPDGSPLHF.